This TCR beta chain is from a study of shared clonotypes between healthy human individuals. Study-wide findings and caveats: Among several donors, roughly 5% of naive CD4 clonotypes were found in common. The study found lower generation probabilities in non-shared clonotypes than in those shared by all four donors.

As to this clone: The antigen is undetermined.

The assay was immunoSEQ multiplex PCR, and TCRdb's table has in-frame clones only and misses some. Of roughly 2.5 million clones in the sample, about 92% are singletons; the top ten hold more than 0.12%. V trimming: 4 bases; J trimming: 0 bases; junction bases outside the gene matches: 5. CDR1 and CDR2 from the germline V gene are SGHAT and FQNNGV. This CDR3 comprises 16 residues. This TCR derives from a young man in good health. The gene calls are TRBV11-2 and TRBJ1-3; 8 positions match TRBD1. The sample was naive CD4+ T cells sorted from blood. The subset is: CD45RA+ positively selected. The CDR3 DNA reads TGTGCCAGCAGCTCTAGACAGGGGAGCTCTGGAAACACCATATATTTT. Its translation is CASSSRQGSSGNTIYF.